Here is one T cell receptor beta chain with its context. Its antigen is not known. This specimen comes from a study of CD8 T cells in Susac syndrome. Study outcomes and limitations: The study's TCR sequencing and HLA analysis drew on a certain number of individuals. That number was acknowledged as relatively small.

While CD8+ and CD4+ T cells were isolated negatively, TEMRA cells were enriched by FACS. The V gene's germline CDR1 is DFQATT and CDR2 SNEGSKA (reference sequence). CDR3 length: 11 residues. V was trimmed by 3 bases and J by 6 bases, leaving 7 bases between them. RNA totalling about 0.45 to 1 ug underwent reverse transcription with random hexamers. Multiplex PCR with immunoSEQ amplified the TCR beta CDR3 across 54 Vbeta and 13 Jbeta. TCRdb ran MiXCR on the immunoSEQ multiplex PCR reads and lists one entry per CDR3 protein. This table holds 300,000 or so distinct CDR3 sequences, about 91% found once. The sequence came from a human donor with multiple sclerosis. The sequenced material came from CD4+ T cells from PBMCs. This chain uses TRBV20-1 with TRBJ2-3; no definite D call. The CDR3 sequence is CSASRSDTQYF. The CDR3 DNA is TGCAGTGCTAGTCGGTCGGATACGCAGTATTTT.